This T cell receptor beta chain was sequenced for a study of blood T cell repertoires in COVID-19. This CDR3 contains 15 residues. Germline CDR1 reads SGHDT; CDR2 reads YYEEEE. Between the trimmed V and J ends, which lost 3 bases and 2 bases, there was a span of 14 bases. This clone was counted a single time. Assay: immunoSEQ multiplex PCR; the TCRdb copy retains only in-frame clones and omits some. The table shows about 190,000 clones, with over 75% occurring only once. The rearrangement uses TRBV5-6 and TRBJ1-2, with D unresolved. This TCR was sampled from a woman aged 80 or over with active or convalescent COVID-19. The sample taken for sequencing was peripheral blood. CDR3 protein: CASSSALMRNYGYTF. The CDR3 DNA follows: TGTGCCAGCAGCTCGGCCCTAATGCGGAACTATGGCTACACCTTC.